The T cell receptor beta chain described here comes from a study of PD-1 blockade in mismatch repair-deficient tumors. Study outcomes and limitations: Tumor-resident clones, often absent from pretreatment blood, expanded after pembrolizumab and then contracted.

For this clone: Its target is not known.

V gave up 3 bases and J gave up 1 base; unmatched junction bases: 0. The germline CDR1 and CDR2 sequences are MGHDK and SYGVNS. This CDR3 region has 15 residues. Repertoires were generated with immunoSEQ multiplex PCR, while TCRdb's copy carries only in-frame clones and drops some. This table holds some 130,000 clones, about nine tenths found once. Sample: peripheral blood, taken just under 74 weeks after starting pembrolizumab. The receptor comes from an adult with mismatch repair-deficient cancer. The J gene is TRBJ2-6, the V gene TRBV25-1; TRBD2 agrees at 7 bases. The CDR3 DNA reads as TGTGCCAGCAGTGAGGGAGGGTCTGGGGCCAACGTCCTGACTTTC. Protein product: CASSEGGSGANVLTF.